This T cell receptor beta chain was profiled in a study of cytomegalovirus exposure and HLA in healthy donors. General study findings and limits: Data from an earlier analysis indicated that most TCR beta V segments were productive either about 87% or about 30% of the time. Most TCR sequences were uncommon, yet certain public TCRs appeared in many donors. In a later analysis, a missense DCLRE1C variant was linked to TCR beta V- and J-gene trimming.

V gave up 0 bases and J gave up 1 base, with 12 bases separating them. The CDR3 is made up of 16 amino acids. Germline-derived CDR1 and CDR2 are MGHRA and YSYEKL. 13 Jbeta primers and 60 Vbeta primers were used for the PCR. Repertoires were generated with immunoSEQ multiplex PCR, while TCRdb's copy carries only in-frame clones and drops some. The sample holds 150,000 to 200,000 clones, 65% to 80% seen once. To note about this clone: Its antigen is not identified.

V gene TRBV4-1 combines with J gene TRBJ2-5, with no clear D. The TCR was taken from a woman aged 40 to 49 in good health and CMV-seropositive. The sequencing sample was made of PBMCs. The CDR3 DNA is TGCGCCAGCAGCCAAGATACGAGGATAGCCCAAGAGACCCAGTACTTC. It is translated as CASSQDTRIAQETQYF.